This TCR beta chain was captured in a study of T cell repertoires in cytomegalovirus infection. Study background: Newly reported HLA-C-restricted and thoroughly characterized HLA-B-restricted CMV epitopes were employed. Public signatures in TCR beta pointed to CMV infection and matching HLA type. Study-level results: People with CMV and the relevant HLA were identified by cumulative public TCR beta family frequency.

CDR1 is MNHEY, CDR2 SVGAGI, per germline. V lost 5 bases and J 1 base, leaving 17 bases between the germline ends. The CDR3 extends over 17 amino acids. MiXCR, run by TCRdb on the reads, gives a single entry per CDR3 protein. The sample holds a few hundred thousand distinct CDR3 sequences, about 34% seen once. For this clonotype: Its specificity is unknown.

The sequence derives from a human donor in good health (CMV status not recorded). Some clones in this sample may be carry-over from other donors' samples. The chain joins TRBV6-5 to TRBJ2-2; TRBD1 or TRBD2 may be the D gene (6 bases each). The sample here was cultured PBMCs, taken from culture after CMV antigen stimulation. The CDR3 protein is CASSRPRGGKNTGELFF. The CDR3 DNA reads TGTGCCAGCAGTCGCCCCAGGGGCGGGAAGAACACCGGGGAGCTGTTTTTT.